The 16 T cell receptor beta chains listed next were all sequenced from one sample in a study of blood T cell repertoires in COVID-19. Libraries were prepared by immunoSEQ multiplex PCR; TCRdb keeps only in-frame clonotypes and omits some of them. The profile shows 310,000 or so clones, about 89% of them singletons. Sequenced material: PBMCs or T cells enriched from blood (not recorded which). Receptor source: a woman aged 40 to 50 who had recovered from COVID-19.

The V and J genes are TRBV27 and TRBJ2-7; TRBD2 might be the D (6 bases). The CDR3 extends over 14 amino acids. Trimming took off 4 bases at V and 4 bases at J, with 14 bases between the two ends. Looked up from germline, CDR1 is MNHEY and CDR2 is SMNVEV (reference sequence). The CDR3 DNA is TGTGCCAGCAGTTCCCGGGACTTACTTTACGAGCAGTACTTC. Translating it yields CASSSRDLLYEQYF.

The rearrangement uses TRBV7-2 and TRBJ1-1, with unresolved D. Trimming left V 6 bases short and J 0 bases short, with 11 bases between. Germline V gene lookup returns CDR1 SGHTA and CDR2 FQGNSA. CDR3 length: 14 amino acids. DNA for the CDR3: TGTGCCAGCAGTCCCGAGGCCGTGAACACTGAAGCTTTCTTT. Protein: CASSPEAVNTEAFF.

This chain uses TRBV5-1 with TRBJ2-6; 11 bases are shared with TRBD1. This CDR3 comprises 17 residues. The V gene's germline CDR1 is SGHRS and CDR2 YFSETQ. After removal of 4 bases from V and 2 bases from J, the junction contained 5 bases not matched to a gene. CDR3 region: CASSAGQGAPGANVLTF. CDR3 nucleotide sequence: TGCGCCAGCAGCGCCGGACAGGGGGCTCCTGGGGCCAACGTCCTGACTTTC.

The chain links TRBV28 to TRBJ1-3; 11 bases align to TRBD1. Germline values: CDR1 MDHEN, CDR2 SYDVKM. The CDR3 runs 18 residues. Trimming cost V 2 bases and J 0 bases; bases outside gene matches: 6. The CDR3 reads CASSLAPGTGGSGNTIYF. The CDR3 DNA is TGTGCCAGCAGTTTAGCGCCCGGGACAGGGGGCTCTGGAAACACCATATATTTT. Using reference TRBV28 and TRBJ1-3 for the parts outside the CDR3, the full variable domain is DVKVTQSSRYLVKRTGEKVFLECVQDMDHENMFWYRQDPGLGLRLIYFSYDVKMKEKGDIPEGYSVSREKKERFSLILESASTNQTSMYLCASSLAPGTGGSGNTIYFGEGSWLTVV.

In this sample, this clone turned up once. The chain recombines TRBV5-5 with TRBJ1-2; 9 positions match TRBD1. CDR3 length: 16 amino acids. CDR1 and CDR2 from the germline V gene are SGHKS and YYEKEE (reference sequence). With 1 base clipped from V and 2 bases from J, the junction kept 6 bases outside the gene matches. CDR3 residues: CASSLTGQGGNYGYTF. The DNA of the CDR3 is TGTGCCAGCAGCTTGACGGGACAGGGAGGAAACTATGGCTACACCTTC.

V is TRBV5-6 and J is TRBJ1-1, with D perhaps TRBD1 (5 bases). The CDR3 contains 14 residues. Germline CDR1 reads SGHDT; CDR2 reads YYEEEE. V dropped 4 bases and J dropped 1 base, with 11 bases sitting between them. The CDR3 DNA is TGTGCCAGCAGCCGGTTCGGGGGGAACACTGAAGCTTTCTTT. Protein: CASSRFGGNTEAFF.

The genes are TRBV7-2 and TRBJ2-1; 9 bases match TRBD1. CDR3 length equals 14 residues. Germline V lookup: CDR1 SGHTA, CDR2 FQGNSA. V shed 0 bases and J 8 bases; nucleotides not matched to a gene: 2. In DNA form, the CDR3 reads TGTGCCAGCAGCTTAGCTGGACAGGGGTATGAGCAGTTCTTC. This translates into CASSLAGQGYEQFF.

This chain joins TRBV27 and TRBJ2-7; 8 nucleotides line up with TRBD2. V lost 6 bases and J lost 2; bases outside the gene matches: 6. CDR1 MNHEY and CDR2 SMNVEV come from the germline V gene (reference sequence). The CDR3 has 14 amino acids. CDR3 nucleotide sequence: TGTGCCAGCAGCCGTACGGGGGGGCCCTACGAGCAGTACTTC. Translated: CASSRTGGPYEQYF.

The V gene is TRBV21-1, the J gene TRBJ1-1; TRBD1 is the table's D call, not checked against the DNA. TRBV21-1 is recorded as a pseudogene. The CDR3 covers 15 residues. The CDR3 reads CASSKAGQGNTEAFF. The DNA for the CDR3 is TGTGCCAGCAGCAAAGCTGGACAGGGGAACACTGAAGCTTTCTTT.

The chain has TRBV6-5 and TRBJ1-1; TRBD1 matches 7 bases. Trimming removed 0 bases from V and 3 bases from J; junction bases left unmatched: 7. This CDR3 is 16 amino acids long. Germline V lookup: CDR1 MNHEY, CDR2 SVGAGI. Written as DNA, the CDR3 is TGTGCCAGCAGTTACTCCGGACAGGAAGGCGACACTGAAGCTTTCTTT. Translated: CASSYSGQEGDTEAFF.

The rearrangement uses TRBV7-2 and TRBJ1-4; TRBD1 matches at 7 bases. Germline trimming cut 7 bases from V and 11 bases from J; bases unmatched to any gene: 13. The CDR3 is 14 residues long. The germline V gene encodes CDR1 SGHTA and CDR2 FQGNSA. CDR3 amino acids: CASTQRGPGQKLFF. CDR3 DNA: TGTGCCAGCACCCAGAGGGGGCCGGGACAGAAACTGTTTTTT.

V usage is TRBV5-4 and J usage is TRBJ1-1; D is perhaps TRBD1 (6 bases). V lost 0 bases and J lost 8, with 8 bases in between. Looked up from germline, CDR1 is SGHNT and CDR2 is YYREEE (reference sequence). This CDR3 region has 12 residues. CDR3 DNA sequence: TGTGCCAGCAGCTTGGAAAGGGGGGAAGCTTTCTTT. Translating it yields CASSLERGEAFF.

V is TRBV27 and J is TRBJ2-1, with a tentative D call TRBD1 (6 bases). The CDR3 runs 12 residues. Germline CDR1 reads MNHEY; CDR2 reads SMNVEV (reference sequence). Trimming removed 5 bases from V and 14 bases from J, with 16 bases in between. The CDR3 is CASSTPDRRKFF. CDR3 coding DNA: TGTGCCAGCAGTACACCCGACAGGAGGAAGTTCTTC.

The rearrangement uses TRBV30 and TRBJ1-6; TRBD1 matches 9 bases. This CDR3 contains 16 residues. CDR1 and CDR2 (germline): GTSNPN, SVGIG (reference sequence). The trim removed 5 bases at V and 1 base at J, leaving 6 bases unmatched. CDR3 sequence reads: CAWHRQGVSYNSPLHF. The CDR3 DNA reads TGTGCCTGGCACAGACAGGGGGTTTCCTATAATTCACCCCTCCACTTT.

This chain links TRBV28 with TRBJ1-1; D unclear. The length of the CDR3 is 11 residues. The V end was cut by 5 bases, the J end by 5 bases, with 6 bases between. CDR1 MDHEN and CDR2 SYDVKM come from the germline V gene. The CDR3 DNA reads TGTGCCAGCAGTCCCGCGACTGAAGCTTTCTTT. Its translation: CASSPATEAFF.

The chain couples TRBV5-1 to TRBJ2-1; TRBD1 aligns across 9 bases. Germline CDR1 reads SGHRS; CDR2 reads YFSETQ. This CDR3 region has 15 residues. J gave up 5 bases and V 0 bases, and 3 bases lay outside the gene matches. For the CDR3, the DNA is TGCGCCAGCAGCTTGGGGGACAGGGTCAACAATGAGCAGTTCTTC. Its protein is CASSLGDRVNNEQFF.